The present T cell receptor (beta chain) was sequenced within a study of blood T cells in healthy people across ages (dated by TCRdb to the mid-2010s). Turning to the overall study: Template switching captured roughly one uniquely barcoded TCR beta cDNA molecule per two T cells in model experiments. Using deep sequencing normalized with unique cDNA molecular identifiers, the study measured how TCR beta repertoire diversity changes with age. The donors were split into four age groups: young (average around 15 years), middle-aged (nearly 40), aged (more than 55) and long-lived (under 90). To avoid experimental bias, donors of different ages were spread randomly across the sequencing lanes. The study analyzed two additional independent replicas of 1 million unique cDNA reads from the same blood draw for two donors, one aged 18 to 29 and one aged 80 or older. Broader findings and caveats from the paper: Since profiling was done on bulk unsorted PBMCs, naive and antigen-experienced compartments could not be conclusively compared. Estimates of total diversity based on one million sequenced T cells were regarded as lower bounds and as underestimates. The CMV infection status of donors was not known, potentially confounding age-related changes in expanded clonotypes. Observed TCR beta diversity per million T cells fell roughly linearly with age, and a significant reduction was already apparent by age about 43. Compared with the aged group, the long-lived group had more naive CD4+ T cells, fewer expanded clones and increased TCR diversity, a pattern suggesting age selection. There was a strong correlation between observed TCR beta diversity and the percentage of naive T cells measured by flow cytometry.

For CDR1 and CDR2, the germline V gene lists MGHRA and YSYEKL. The junction shows trimming of 6 bases on V and 6 bases on J, and the gene matches do not reach 13 bases of it. Measured from the cysteine to the phenylalanine, the CDR3 is 16 residues long. CDR3 DNA only is kept here, 48 bases in frame from base 1. Comment on this clonotype: This receptor's antigen is unknown. No base quality values were provided; no much bigger clone lies one nucleotide off.

The roughly 38 donors, aged about 6 to 100 years, were systemically healthy Caucasian individuals from Russia. Each donor gave 9 to 10 milliliters of peripheral blood, collected into EDTA-treated Vacutainer tubes. Ficoll-Paque density-gradient centrifugation was used to isolate PBMCs, with at least 6.5 million per sample. Trizol reagent was used to extract total RNA from PBMCs, with at least 6 micrograms per sample. For every donor, an aliquot of PBMCs went through flow cytometry to measure the percentages of naive CD45RAhigh/CD27high T cells. Receptor libraries were prepared by 5' RACE. Sequenced on an Illumina HiSeq 2500. A second PCR of roughly 7 to 11 cycles was performed with a sample-barcoded 5' primer and a J-beta primer mix. A template-switch 5' adaptor carrying 12 random nucleotides introduced a unique molecular identifier onto each TCR beta cDNA molecule. Each sample yielded at least 3 million CDR3-containing paired-end reads. All of the RNA was converted into first-strand cDNA using the Mint cDNA synthesis kit, with a TRBC-specific oligonucleotide serving as the primer. All cDNA was treated with uracil-DNA glycosylase and then went through a first 18-cycle PCR with the universal primers M1SS and BC2_uni_R. The paper's processing steps were these. Normalization of each sample was performed by random selection of 1 million high-quality reads, each carrying a distinct molecular identifier. Reads sharing molecular identifiers were discarded rather than binned into consensus sequences. MiTCR, run with a Q25 quality threshold and the strictest error-elimination algorithm, handled CDR3 identification, clonotype clustering and error correction. A nonparametric unseen species model with Euler transformation was used to estimate lower-bound total TCR beta diversity. TCRdb's own reprocessing of the public reads used fastp at Q25 and MiXCR and kept productive beta chains. Duplicate CDR3 protein sequences are folded into a single record with the most common DNA and genes. The V and J calls and clone size are TCRdb's, not the authors'. The sample has approximately 1.5 million distinct CDR3 sequences on record, about 42% of them singletons. The biggest ten clones account for about 4% of the sample.

Material for sequencing was blood. This sequence was found in a woman aged 18-30 years in good health. The chain couples TRBV4-1 to TRBJ2-3; the junction holds 9 bases that match TRBD1. CDR3 protein: CASRHTGGRTADTQYF. The nucleotide sequence is given as TGCGCCAGCAGGCACACAGGGGGCCGGACCGCGGATACGCAGTATTTT.